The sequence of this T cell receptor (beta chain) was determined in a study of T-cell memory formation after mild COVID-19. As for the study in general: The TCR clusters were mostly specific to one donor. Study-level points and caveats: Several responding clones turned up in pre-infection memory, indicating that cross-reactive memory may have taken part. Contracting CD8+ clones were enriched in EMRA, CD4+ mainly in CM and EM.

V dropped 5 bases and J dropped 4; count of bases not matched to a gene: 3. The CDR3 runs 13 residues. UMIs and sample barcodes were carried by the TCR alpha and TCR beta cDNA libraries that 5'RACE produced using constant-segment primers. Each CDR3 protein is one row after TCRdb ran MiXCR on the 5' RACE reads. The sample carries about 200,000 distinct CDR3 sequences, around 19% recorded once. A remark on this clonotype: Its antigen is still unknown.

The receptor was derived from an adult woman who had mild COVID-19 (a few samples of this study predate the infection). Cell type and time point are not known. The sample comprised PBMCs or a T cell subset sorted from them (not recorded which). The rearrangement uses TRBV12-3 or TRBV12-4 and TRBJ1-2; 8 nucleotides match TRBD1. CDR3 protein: CASSKDRGYGYTF. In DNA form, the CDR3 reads TGTGCCAGCAGTAAAGACAGGGGCTATGGCTACACCTTC.